The sequence of this TCR beta chain was determined in a study of T cell responses to AZD1222 COVID-19 vaccine. Study-level background: Second doses that came at about 4 or about 12 weeks were put together. Study findings and constraints: A rise in Spike-specific TCR breadth and depth followed two AZD1222 doses. Nearly half of spike-specific TCRs reportedly target unmutated variant regions. Only after the peak T cell response were repertoires sampled.

Produced via immunoSEQ multiplex PCR; TCRdb's table is partial and in-frame only. The top ten clones hold 11% to 15% of a sample with fewer than 150,000 clones, about 92% of them seen once. About this clone: Its target is not known.

CDR1 MDHEN and CDR2 SYDVKM come from the germline V gene. The CDR3 spans 14 residues. V was pared by 5 bases and J by 5 bases, with 6 bases of the junction left unmatched. The clonotype comes from an adult in good health. Specimen: peripheral blood, collected on day 0 of AZD1222 vaccination. This chain joins TRBV28 and TRBJ2-1, with 7 bases that match TRBD2. Written as DNA, the CDR3 is TGTGCCAGCAGTATACCGGGACTACACAATGAGCAGTTCTTC. It translates to CASSIPGLHNEQFF.